These 13 T cell receptor beta chains originate from one sample sequenced in a study of T cell responses to AZD1222 COVID-19 vaccine. Sequencing used immunoSEQ multiplex PCR; TCRdb keeps in-frame clones, though not all of them. The table lists about 82,000 clones, roughly nine tenths of them singletons. Sequenced material: peripheral blood, taken on day 0 of AZD1222 vaccination. These receptor sequences come from an adult in good health.

This rearrangement joins TRBV23-1 to TRBJ2-1; D is perhaps TRBD1 or TRBD2 (6 bases each). TRBV23-1 is identified as an open reading frame with a role that is uncertain. The CDR3 covers 17 residues. V dropped 0 bases and J dropped 4 bases, with 16 bases sitting between them. CDR3 in DNA: TGCGCCAGCAGTCAATCTTGGGGGGCGTCTCCTTACAATGAGCAGTTCTTC. Protein product: CASSQSWGASPYNEQFF.

This chain joins TRBV28 and TRBJ1-5; no reliable D call. The germline V gene has CDR1 MDHEN and CDR2 SYDVKM. The CDR3 length is 15 residues. V was trimmed by 8 bases and J by 4 bases, leaving 18 bases between them. CDR3: CASRPVGRGNQPQHF. The CDR3 DNA reads as TGTGCCAGCCGACCTGTAGGGCGGGGAAATCAGCCCCAGCATTTT. The full variable domain, in which reference TRBV28 and TRBJ1-5 provide the parts outside the CDR3, is DVKVTQSSRYLVKRTGEKVFLECVQDMDHENMFWYRQDPGLGLRLIYFSYDVKMKEKGDIPEGYSVSREKKERFSLILESASTNQTSMYLCASRPVGRGNQPQHFGDGTRLSIL.

This rearrangement joins TRBV5-4 to TRBJ1-6; 7 positions agree with TRBD1. The CDR3 has 16 amino acids. Trimming removed 4 bases from V and 5 bases from J; junction bases left unmatched: 9. Germline V gene lookup returns CDR1 SGHNT and CDR2 YYREEE (reference sequence). The CDR3: CASSPGGTYNNSPLHF. The DNA of the CDR3 is TGTGCCAGCAGCCCAGGGGGGACGTACAATAATTCACCCCTCCACTTT.

The table lists this clone with many counts. The chain recombines TRBV2 with TRBJ1-5; D is undetermined. V was cut by 2 bases and J by 2 bases, with 10 bases left in between. Germline values: CDR1 SNHLY, CDR2 FYNNEI. The CDR3 is 15 residues long. The CDR3 spells CASSERVQGNQPQHF. DNA of the CDR3: TGTGCCAGCAGTGAAAGAGTGCAGGGCAATCAGCCCCAGCATTTT.

V gene TRBV9 combines with J gene TRBJ1-6, with D possibly being TRBD1 (6 bases). This CDR3 comprises 15 residues. Germline V CDR1 and CDR2: SGDLS, YYNGEE. V shed 0 bases and J shed 10 bases, with 14 bases lying between them. The DNA for the CDR3 is TGTGCCAGCAGCGTAGAAGGGGGGCCGGGCTCACCCCTCCACTTT. This sequence encodes CASSVEGGPGSPLHF.

V is TRBV19 and J is TRBJ1-5; D unresolved. The CDR3 is 15 amino acids. From germline, CDR1 is LNHDA and CDR2 SQIVND (reference sequence). V lost 0 bases, J lost 7 bases, and 13 bases lay in between. In nucleotides, the CDR3 is TGTGCCAGTAGTATAGACTCCCTCCCTTGGCAGCCCCAGCATTTT. Protein sequence: CASSIDSLPWQPQHF.

In DNA form, the CDR3 reads TGCAGCGGGGCCTTGGGGGAGACCCAGTACTTC. Translation: CSGALGETQYF. This chain joins TRBV29-1 and TRBJ2-5; D is unclear. CDR3 length: 11 amino acids. Trimming left V 7 bases short and J 5 bases short, with 11 bases between. Germline V gene sequence: CDR1 SQVTM, CDR2 ANQGSEA.

The rearrangement uses TRBV18 and TRBJ1-6; no definite D call. V lost 3 bases, J lost 8 bases, and 8 bases lay in between. The length of the CDR3 is 13 residues. Germline assignment: CDR1 KGHSH and CDR2 LQKENI. As DNA, the CDR3 is TGTGCCAGCTCACCCTTATTGGATTCACCCCTCCACTTT. It specifies CASSPLLDSPLHF.

This sequence joins TRBV28 and TRBJ2-7, with D perhaps assigned TRBD1 or TRBD2 (6 bases each). CDR1 is MDHEN, CDR2 SYDVKM, per germline. There are 16 residues in the CDR3. The V gene lost 5 bases and the J gene lost 0 bases, with 17 bases spanning the gap. CDR3 DNA: TGTGCCAGCAGTATACGGGGGACACCCGGCTCCTACGAGCAGTACTTC. It yields the protein CASSIRGTPGSYEQYF.

This chain links TRBV9 with TRBJ2-5, with D perhaps being TRBD1 or TRBD2 (5 bases each). Between the trimmed V and J ends, which lost 0 bases and 8 bases, there was a span of 11 bases. The CDR3 extends over 13 amino acids. The germline CDR1 and CDR2 sequences are SGDLS and YYNGEE. Here the CDR3 reads CASSVDGDQTQYF. CDR3 DNA sequence: TGTGCCAGCAGCGTAGATGGGGACCAAACCCAGTACTTC.

This rearrangement joins TRBV9 to TRBJ1-2; 9 bases are a match to TRBD1. This CDR3 region has 17 residues. The trim removed 0 bases at V and 4 bases at J, leaving 10 bases unmatched. Germline-derived CDR1 and CDR2 are SGDLS and YYNGEE. The CDR3 bases are TGTGCCAGCAGCGTAGATGCGGACAGGGGCTCGGGCTATGGCTACACCTTC. Translation: CASSVDADRGSGYGYTF.

The chain is built from TRBV28 and TRBJ2-1; the D gene is possibly TRBD1 (6 bases). Germline V gene data show CDR1 as MDHEN and CDR2 as SYDVKM. V was shortened by 10 bases and J by 7 bases, with 17 bases between the two germline ends. The CDR3 totals 13 residues. The CDR3 here is CATTDRFGNEQFF. The CDR3 DNA reads TGTGCCACTACTGACAGGTTTGGGAATGAGCAGTTCTTC.

The gene calls are TRBV5-8 and TRBJ1-1; D is unresolved. Trimming left V 1 base short and J 11 bases short, with 9 bases between. The V gene's germline CDR1 is SGHTS and CDR2 YDEGEE. CDR3 length: 11 residues. The CDR3 loop is CASSLFSEAFF. The CDR3 DNA reads TGTGCCAGCAGCTTGTTTTCCGAGGCTTTCTTT.